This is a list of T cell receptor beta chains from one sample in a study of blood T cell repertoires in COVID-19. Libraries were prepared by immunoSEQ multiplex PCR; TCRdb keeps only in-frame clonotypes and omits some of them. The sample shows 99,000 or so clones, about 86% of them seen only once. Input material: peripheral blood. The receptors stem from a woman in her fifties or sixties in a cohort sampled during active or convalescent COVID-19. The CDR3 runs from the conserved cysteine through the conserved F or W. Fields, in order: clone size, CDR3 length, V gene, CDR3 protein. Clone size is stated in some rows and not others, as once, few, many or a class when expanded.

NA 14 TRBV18 CASSIDRRNTEAFF
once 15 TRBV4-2 CASSQEGRVHTEAFF
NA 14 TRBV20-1 CSASNRGASYEQYF
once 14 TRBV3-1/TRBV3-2 CASSQNRGGTEAFF
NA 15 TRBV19 CASKRAGQDNQPQHF
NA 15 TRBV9 CASSPHRQGNSPLHF
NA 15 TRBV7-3 CASSSDGLARETQYF
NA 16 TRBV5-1 CASSGPDINNLGEQYF
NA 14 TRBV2 CASMMDRGGTEAFF
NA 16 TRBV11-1 CASSLGYSVKLDTQYF
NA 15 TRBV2 CASSQLAGGRTEQFF
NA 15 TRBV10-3 CAISAGRGVGTEAFF
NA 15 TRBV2 CASSPRTSGSHEQYF
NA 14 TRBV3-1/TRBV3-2 CASSRELGNQPQHF
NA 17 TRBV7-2 CASSSPGQGTLNYGYTF
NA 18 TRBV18 CASSPRQGARRSTDTQYF
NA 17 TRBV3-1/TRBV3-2 CASSQEVRTSGTNEQFF
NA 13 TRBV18 CASSPRDPYGYTF
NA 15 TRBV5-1 CASSLDPYSYTEAFF
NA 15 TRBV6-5 CASRQQGRDRNTIYF
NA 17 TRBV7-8 CASSSGQGTYGNQPQHF
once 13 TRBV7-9 CASSAGEIAPQHF
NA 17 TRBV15 CATSRDVGQGPSYEQYF
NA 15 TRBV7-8 CASSLLYGHPYGYTF
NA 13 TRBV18 CASSPATNQPQHF
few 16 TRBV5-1 CASSLAGQGNNSPLHF
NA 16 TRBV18 CASSSFSRSTNEKLFF
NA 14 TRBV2 CASKRGADTGELFF
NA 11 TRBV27 CASTEGETQYF
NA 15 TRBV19 CASSNPGQGNYGYTF
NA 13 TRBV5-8 CASATGGAAEAFF
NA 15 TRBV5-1 CASRADSQTSSTQYF
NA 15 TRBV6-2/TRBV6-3 CASSSPGQVNQPQHF
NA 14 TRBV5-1 CASSLNTLDTEAFF
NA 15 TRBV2 CASSPPGTIYGTQYF
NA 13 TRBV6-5 CASSYRGGYEQYF
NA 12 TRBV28 CASSRLDGIQYF
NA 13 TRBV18 CASSPSINQPQHF
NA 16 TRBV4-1 CASSQDRSISGNTIYF
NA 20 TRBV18 CASSRRDTRTSDSGANVLTF
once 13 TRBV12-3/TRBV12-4 CASSWGVGSPLHF
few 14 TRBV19 CASKRTAFAGELFF
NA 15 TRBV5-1 CASSLGREGTGELFF
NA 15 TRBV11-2 CASSPSGTLYTEAFF
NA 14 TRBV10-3 CAIMEVVGMAEAFF
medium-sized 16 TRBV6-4 CASSETGGDNTGELFF
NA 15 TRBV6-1 CASSEGTVVNEKLFF
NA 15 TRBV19 CASSRAGKMGTEAFF
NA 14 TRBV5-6 CASSGDRGRSPLHF
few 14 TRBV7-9 CASSFEGVNYGYTF
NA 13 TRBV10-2 CASSQTENYGYTF
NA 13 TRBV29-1 CSVVAGGPNEQFF
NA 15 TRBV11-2 CASSLVSTGRETQYF
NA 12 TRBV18 CASSQGHETQYF
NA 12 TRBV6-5 CASSSPGSPLHF